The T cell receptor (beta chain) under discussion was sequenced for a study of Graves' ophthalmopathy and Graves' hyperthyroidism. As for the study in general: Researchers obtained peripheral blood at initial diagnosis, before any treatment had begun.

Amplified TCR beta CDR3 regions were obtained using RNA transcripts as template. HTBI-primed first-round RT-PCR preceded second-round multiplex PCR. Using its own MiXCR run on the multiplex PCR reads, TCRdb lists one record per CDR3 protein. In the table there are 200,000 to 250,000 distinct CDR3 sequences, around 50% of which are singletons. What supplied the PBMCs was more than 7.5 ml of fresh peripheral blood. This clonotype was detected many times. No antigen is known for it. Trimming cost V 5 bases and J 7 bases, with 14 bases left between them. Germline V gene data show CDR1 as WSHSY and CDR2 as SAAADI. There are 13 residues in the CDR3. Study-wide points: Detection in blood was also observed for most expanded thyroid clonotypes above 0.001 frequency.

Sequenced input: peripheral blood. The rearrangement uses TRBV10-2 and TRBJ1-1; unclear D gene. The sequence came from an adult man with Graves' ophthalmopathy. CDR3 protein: CASSWQSNGEAFF. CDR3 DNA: TGCGCCAGCAGTTGGCAGTCTAACGGTGAAGCTTTCTTT.